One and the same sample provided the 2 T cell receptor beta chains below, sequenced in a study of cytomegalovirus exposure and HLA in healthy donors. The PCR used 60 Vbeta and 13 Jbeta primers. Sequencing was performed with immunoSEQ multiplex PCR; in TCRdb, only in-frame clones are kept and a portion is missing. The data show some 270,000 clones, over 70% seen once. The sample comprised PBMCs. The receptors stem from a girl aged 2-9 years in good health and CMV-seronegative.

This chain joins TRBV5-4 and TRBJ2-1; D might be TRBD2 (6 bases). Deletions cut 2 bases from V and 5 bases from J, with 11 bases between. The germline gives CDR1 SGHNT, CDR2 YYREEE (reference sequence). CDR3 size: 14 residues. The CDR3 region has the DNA TGTGCCAGCAGCTTCCGGGGGTCTAACAATGAGCAGTTCTTC. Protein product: CASSFRGSNNEQFF. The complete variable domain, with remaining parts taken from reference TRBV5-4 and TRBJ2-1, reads ETGVTQSPTHLIKTRGQQVTLRCSSQSGHNTVSWYQQALGQGPQFIFQYYREEENGRGNFPPRFSGLQFPNYSSELNVNALELDDSALYLCASSFRGSNNEQFFGPGTRLTVL.

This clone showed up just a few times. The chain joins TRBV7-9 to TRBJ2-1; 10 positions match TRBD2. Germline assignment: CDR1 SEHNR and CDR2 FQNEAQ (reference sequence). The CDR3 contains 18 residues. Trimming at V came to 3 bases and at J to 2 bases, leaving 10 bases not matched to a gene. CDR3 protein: CASSFSSGGEMAYNEQFF. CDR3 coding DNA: TGTGCCAGCAGCTTTTCCAGCGGGGGGGAGATGGCCTACAATGAGCAGTTCTTC.